The TCR beta chain described here comes from a study of OX40 agonist ivuxolimab in advanced cancers. Study results and caveats: Researchers report that CD8+ T cells had, on average, more expanded clones than CD4+.

Worth noting for this clone: Its antigen is still unknown.

This CDR3 spans 11 amino acids. Trimming removed 2 bases from V and 7 bases from J, with 8 bases in between. Germline CDR1 reads DFQATT; CDR2 reads SNEGSKA (reference sequence). TCRdb's copy holds only in-frame clones and misses some; the assay was immunoSEQ multiplex PCR. The sample carries 25,000 to 30,000 clones, around three quarters recorded once. The chain combines TRBV20-1 with TRBJ1-1; no firm D call. Here the sequenced sample was CD4+ or CD8+ T cells sorted from blood, taken in a trial of the OX40 agonist ivuxolimab. The TCR was taken from an adult with an advanced solid tumor such as melanoma, head and neck, liver or kidney cancer. CDR3 nucleotide sequence: TGCAGTGCTAGACGGGCCCTTGAAGCTTTCTTT. Translation gives CSARRALEAFF.